The 24 T cell receptor beta chains listed next were all sequenced from one sample in a study of cytomegalovirus exposure and HLA in healthy donors. The PCR employed 60 Vbeta primers together with 13 Jbeta primers. The repertoire was sequenced with immunoSEQ multiplex PCR; TCRdb's copy has only in-frame clones and lacks some. The sample lists 200,000 or so clones, 80% to 90% occurring once. The sample comprised PBMCs. The receptors shown here come from a man aged 25-45 years in good health and CMV-seronegative.

This chain uses TRBV7-6 with TRBJ2-5; a possible D gene is TRBD1 (6 bases). V gave up 5 bases and J gave up 8 bases, with 21 bases separating them. CDR3 length: 15 amino acids. The germline CDR1 and CDR2 sequences are SGHVS and FNYEAQ. CDR3 region: CASSLPTTGPGTQYF. In nucleotides, the CDR3 is TGTGCCAGCAGCCTTCCAACAACAGGGCCGGGTACCCAGTACTTC.

The chain couples TRBV6-5 to TRBJ2-7; D possibly corresponds to TRBD2 (5 bases). Per the germline V gene, CDR1 is MNHEY and CDR2 is SVGAGI. This CDR3 is built from 11 residues. Between the trimmed V and J ends, which lost 5 bases and 6 bases, there was a span of 8 bases. In nucleotides, the CDR3 is TGTGCCAGCAGTCGAAGCGGCGAGCAGTACTTC. Its translation: CASSRSGEQYF.

The table lists this clone with a few counts. The chain has TRBV6-5 and TRBJ1-5; D call uncertain. The V and J ends lost 2 bases and 7 bases respectively, with 12 bases between them. The CDR3 is 14 amino acids. Germline assignment: CDR1 MNHEY and CDR2 SVGAGI. CDR3 loop: CASSYGPSRQPQHF. The DNA for the CDR3 is TGTGCCAGCAGTTACGGGCCAAGTCGACAGCCCCAGCATTTT.

This chain uses TRBV5-6 with TRBJ2-7, with a possible D match to TRBD1 (5 bases). This CDR3 is built from 13 residues. The V end was cut by 5 bases, the J end by 2 bases, with 11 bases between. CDR1 and CDR2 (germline): SGHDT, YYEEEE. CDR3 loop: CASSFTGPYEQYF. CDR3 nucleotide sequence: TGTGCCAGCAGTTTTACAGGCCCCTACGAGCAGTACTTC.

This chain uses TRBV28 with TRBJ2-7; 7 bases are a match to TRBD1. This CDR3 is 15 amino acids long. Looked up from germline, CDR1 is MDHEN and CDR2 is SYDVKM. The J segment lost 0 bases and the V segment lost 3 bases, leaving 5 bases of the junction unmatched. The CDR3 reads CASSFRGGYSYEQYF. CDR3 bases: TGTGCCAGCAGTTTCCGAGGGGGCTACTCCTACGAGCAGTACTTC.

The V call is TRBV7-6, the J call TRBJ2-5; D unresolved. V gave up 5 bases and J gave up 2 bases, with 12 bases separating them. Germline V gene sequence: CDR1 SGHVS, CDR2 FNYEAQ. The CDR3 runs to 14 residues. The CDR3 is CASSLQMKQETQYF. DNA of the CDR3: TGTGCCAGCAGCCTCCAGATGAAACAAGAGACCCAGTACTTC. The complete variable domain, with remaining parts taken from reference TRBV7-6 and TRBJ2-5, reads GAGVSQSPRYKVTKRGQDVALRCDPISGHVSLYWYRQALGQGPEFLTYFNYEAQQDKSGLPNDRFSAERPEGSISTLTIQRTEQRDSAMYRCASSLQMKQETQYFGPGTRLLVL.

V usage is TRBV7-9 and J usage is TRBJ2-5; the match to TRBD1 covers 10 bases. The CDR3 runs 17 residues. V trimming: 5 bases; J trimming: 5 bases; junction bases outside the gene matches: 14. Germline V gives CDR1 SEHNR, CDR2 FQNEAQ (reference sequence). CDR3 amino acids: CASSDTPGQGVRETQYF. CDR3 in DNA: TGTGCCAGCAGCGACACCCCCGGACAGGGGGTAAGGGAGACCCAGTACTTC.

The genes are TRBV11-2 and TRBJ2-3; D is possibly TRBD1 or TRBD2 (6 bases each). Germline V lookup: CDR1 SGHAT, CDR2 FQNNGV. V was pared by 4 bases and J by 0 bases, with 11 bases between. CDR3 length: 15 residues. CDR3: CASSSEGGSTDTQYF. The CDR3, as DNA: TGTGCCAGCAGCTCAGAGGGGGGAAGCACAGATACGCAGTATTTT.

The rearrangement uses TRBV27 and TRBJ1-4, with no clear D. There are 14 residues in the CDR3. V shed 2 bases and J shed 8 bases, with 12 bases lying between them. From germline, CDR1 is MNHEY and CDR2 SMNVEV (reference sequence). CDR3: CASSLAGGIEKLFF. For the CDR3, the DNA is TGTGCCAGCAGTTTAGCGGGCGGGATAGAAAAACTGTTTTTT.

In the case of this clone: One junction end does not reproduce the germline sequence, and a read error may be involved. The chain combines TRBV7-7 with TRBJ1-2, with no clear D. Germline loops: CDR1 SSHAT, CDR2 FNYEAQ (reference sequence). The CDR3 is 13 residues long. The CDR3 DNA follows: TGTGCTAGCAGCTTAAGAGGGCTGGGGAGCTACACCTTC. This translates into CASSLRGLGSYTF. Variable domain in full (rest from reference TRBV7-7 and TRBJ1-2): GAGVSQSPRYKVTKRGQDVTLRCDPISSHATLYWYQQALGQGPEFLTYFNYEAQPDKSGLPSDRFSAERPEGSISTLTIQRTEQRDSAMYRCASSLRGLGSYTFGSGTRLTVV.

The V gene is TRBV7-2, the J gene TRBJ2-1; a weak D match, TRBD1 (6 bases). V lost 5 bases to trimming and J lost 1 base, with 12 bases between them. The germline gives CDR1 SGHTA, CDR2 FQGNSA. This CDR3 comprises 15 residues. CDR3 bases: TGTGCCAGCAGCACCCCGCAGGGGTCCTACAATGAGCAGTTCTTC. Amino acid sequence: CASSTPQGSYNEQFF.

As concerns this clone: The DNA is omitted, as the CDR3 cannot be located on it reliably, and the CDR3 follows TCRdb's listing. The chain carries TRBV9 and TRBJ1-2. A total of 14 residues make up the CDR3, ends included. Germline V gene data show CDR1 as SGDLS and CDR2 as YYNGEE. CDR3 sequence: CASSVAQTWGEGTF.

This clone was detected only a few times. The junction departs from the called germline gene at one end, perhaps through a read error. The genes are TRBV7-9 and TRBJ2-3; 7 nucleotides agree with TRBD2. This CDR3 comprises 16 residues. Per germline, CDR1 SEHNR and CDR2 FQNEAQ (reference sequence). The CDR3 DNA follows: TGTTCCAGCAGCTCACCCTTGGCGGGGGTCACAGATACGCAGTATTTT. Protein: CSSSSPLAGVTDTQYF.

V gene TRBV7-9 combines with J gene TRBJ2-7; D gene ambiguous. The germline gives CDR1 SEHNR, CDR2 FQNEAQ (reference sequence). CDR3 length: 12 residues. The germline V and J ends were trimmed by 5 bases and 3 bases, with 8 bases remaining between them. CDR3 protein: CASSRRSYEQYF. The CDR3 nucleotides read TGTGCCAGCAGCCGAAGGAGCTACGAGCAGTACTTC.

This clone was recorded only once. The chain combines TRBV5-1 with TRBJ1-1; D is uncertain. V was trimmed by 4 bases and J by 0 bases, leaving 13 bases between them. Looked up from germline, CDR1 is SGHRS and CDR2 is YFSETQ. The CDR3 spans 15 residues. The CDR3 nucleotides are TGCGCCAGCAGCGCGGCCGGGTGGGTGAACACTGAAGCTTTCTTT. This sequence encodes CASSAAGWVNTEAFF.

J is TRBJ2-1 and V is TRBV9, with TRBD1 matching over 8 bases. J lost 7 bases, V lost 0 bases, and 12 bases had no gene match. Germline V gene data show CDR1 as SGDLS and CDR2 as YYNGEE. This CDR3 is built from 17 residues. In DNA form, the CDR3 reads TGTGCCAGCAGCGTAGACCTCCAGGGGGCGGTTTTAAATGAGCAGTTCTTC. Translating it yields CASSVDLQGAVLNEQFF.

The chain links TRBV5-4 to TRBJ2-3; D is undetermined. The germline CDR1 and CDR2 sequences are SGHNT and YYREEE (reference sequence). V lost 4 bases and J 2 bases, leaving 17 bases between the germline ends. The CDR3 consists of 16 residues. The DNA for the CDR3 is TGTGCCAGCAGCCCTCCGGGTCTTACAAACACAGATACGCAGTATTTT. Protein product: CASSPPGLTNTDTQYF.

CDR3 protein: CASTGSGNTEAFF. The CDR3 DNA follows: TGTGCCAGCACAGGGTCGGGGAACACTGAAGCTTTCTTT. The chain recombines TRBV7-9 with TRBJ1-1; D possibly corresponds to TRBD1 (5 bases). Germline-derived CDR1 and CDR2 are SEHNR and FQNEAQ (reference sequence). Trimming cost V 7 bases and J 1 base, with 10 bases left between them. The CDR3 runs to 13 residues.

On this clone itself: Compared with germline, one end of the junction differs, possibly owing to a read error. The gene calls are TRBV7-7 and TRBJ2-5; 7 nucleotides match TRBD1. This CDR3 comprises 17 residues. Germline lookup yields CDR1 SSHAT and CDR2 FNYEAQ (reference sequence). This CDR3 is CASSLGPLTGYGETQYF. CDR3 sequence (DNA): TGTGCTAGCAGCTTAGGGCCCCTGACAGGGTATGGAGAGACCCAGTACTTC.

The V and J genes are TRBV4-2 and TRBJ2-1, with D unresolved. The V end lost 6 bases, the J end lost 8 bases, and 11 bases lay between the germline ends. Germline CDR1 and CDR2: LGHNA and YNFKEQ. The CDR3 is 12 amino acids. The CDR3 protein is CASSFDGDEQFF. CDR3 in DNA: TGTGCCAGCAGTTTCGACGGAGATGAGCAGTTCTTC.

The chain recombines TRBV5-4 with TRBJ2-2; possible D gene TRBD2, 6 bases. V was shortened by 4 bases and J by 7 bases, with 20 bases between the two germline ends. Per germline, CDR1 SGHNT and CDR2 YYREEE (reference sequence). The CDR3 covers 16 residues. The CDR3 loop reads CASSPPEGLLGGELFF. The CDR3 DNA is TGTGCCAGCAGCCCCCCGGAGGGTCTTCTGGGCGGGGAGCTGTTTTTT.

This chain uses TRBV5-4 with TRBJ2-7; D possibly corresponds to TRBD1 (5 bases). V was clipped by 3 bases and J by 7 bases, with 14 bases between them. Germline values: CDR1 SGHNT, CDR2 YYREEE (reference sequence). The CDR3 length is 13 residues. In nucleotides, the CDR3 is TGTGCCAGCAGCTCCCAACAGGAGAGAGAGCAGTACTTC. Its translation: CASSSQQEREQYF.

The V and J genes are TRBV7-9 and TRBJ2-5, with 9 bases matching TRBD2. This CDR3 comprises 15 residues. Germline V gene sequence: CDR1 SEHNR, CDR2 FQNEAQ (reference sequence). J was trimmed by 4 bases and V by 3 bases; bases with no gene match: 6. The chain's CDR3 is CASSLAGGPRETQYF. CDR3 DNA sequence: TGTGCCAGCAGCTTGGCGGGGGGGCCAAGAGAGACCCAGTACTTC. The full variable domain, with the rest looked up from reference TRBV7-9 and TRBJ2-5, is DTGVSQNPRHKITKRGQNVTFRCDPISEHNRLYWYRQTLGQGPEFLTYFQNEAQLEKSRLLSDRFSAERPKGSFSTLEIQRTEQGDSAMYLCASSLAGGPRETQYFGPGTRLLVL.

This clone has just a few counts. The CDR3 reads CASSELGWFAHNEQFF. CDR3 DNA: TGTGCCAGCAGTGAACTCGGGTGGTTCGCACACAATGAGCAGTTCTTC. The chain recombines TRBV6-1 with TRBJ2-1; D unclear. V lost 2 bases and J 5 bases, leaving 16 bases between the germline ends. The germline CDR1 and CDR2 sequences are MNHNS and SASEGT. The CDR3 extends over 16 amino acids.